Listed here are 16 T cell receptor beta chains from one sample, sequenced in a study of blood T cells in healthy people across ages. With a J-beta primer mix and a sample-barcoded 5' primer, a second PCR ran about 7 to 12 cycles. TCRdb ran MiXCR on the 5' RACE reads and lists one entry per CDR3 protein. Of about 690,000 distinct CDR3 sequences in the sample, around two fifths were seen once. The specimen was blood. Receptors originate from an elderly man in good health.

The gene calls are TRBV7-2 and TRBJ2-1; D ambiguous. Germline V CDR1 and CDR2: SGHTA, FQGNSA. Trimming shortened V by 5 bases and J by 1 base, and 12 bases separated the two germline ends. There are 15 residues in the CDR3. DNA for the CDR3: TGTGCCAGCAGCAGTAGCCGTCCTTCCTACAATGAGCAGTTCTTC. It encodes CASSSSRPSYNEQFF. Complete variable domain (other parts from reference TRBV7-2 and TRBJ2-1): GAGVSQSPSNKVTEKGKDVELRCDPISGHTALYWYRQSLGQGLEFLIYFQGNSAPDKSGLPSDRFSAERTGGSVSTLTIQRTQQEDSAVYLCASSSSRPSYNEQFFGPGTRLTVL.

The chain recombines TRBV12-3 or TRBV12-4 with TRBJ2-7; the D gene is possibly TRBD2 (5 bases). The V end was cut by 2 bases, the J end by 6 bases, with 11 bases between. This CDR3 is 13 amino acids long. Here the CDR3 DNA reads TGTGCCAGCAGTTTAACTAGTCCGGGCGAGCAGTACTTC. Translation gives CASSLTSPGEQYF.

This clonotype has more than one count but fewer than ten. At one end the junction does not follow the germline gene, possibly because of a read error. The J gene is TRBJ1-2, the V gene TRBV24-1; TRBD1 might be the D (5 bases). The CDR3 is 15 residues long. CDR1 is KGHDR, CDR2 SFDVKD, per germline. The CDR3 sequence: CAASDLGDQRGGYTF. CDR3 DNA: TGTGCCGCCAGTGATTTAGGGGACCAAAGGGGTGGCTACACCTTC.

This chain joins TRBV20-1 and TRBJ1-2; unclear D gene. The CDR3 extends over 12 amino acids. Trimming removed 3 bases from V and 4 bases from J, with 9 bases in between. Germline CDR1 DFQATT, CDR2 SNEGSKA (reference sequence). The CDR3 DNA reads TGCAGTGCTAGTAATGGAGCCTATGGCTACACCTTC. Translating gives CSASNGAYGYTF.

This clonotype has only a few counts. The J gene is TRBJ2-1, the V gene TRBV7-9; TRBD2 matches at 8 bases. The V gene's germline CDR1 is SEHNR and CDR2 FQNEAQ (reference sequence). The junction had 8 bases not matched to a gene; V was cut back by 5 bases and J by 5 bases. The CDR3 is made up of 15 amino acids. CDR3 residues: CASSLSSGAHNEQFF. The CDR3 bases are TGTGCCAGCAGCCTTAGTAGCGGGGCCCACAATGAGCAGTTCTTC.

This clonotype was seen at least ten times. J is TRBJ2-1 and V is TRBV13; D unclear. The CDR3 totals 13 residues. CDR1 and CDR2 from the germline V gene are PRHDT and FYEKMQ (reference sequence). V was clipped by 7 bases and J by 0 bases, with 7 bases between them. CDR3 coding DNA: TGTGCCAGCAAAAGGAGCTCCTACAATGAGCAGTTCTTC. Translating gives CASKRSSYNEQFF.

This chain links TRBV7-2 with TRBJ2-7, with a tentative D call TRBD1 (5 bases). The V end was cut by 1 base, the J end by 5 bases, with 18 bases between. Germline CDR1 is SGHTA and CDR2 is FQGNSA. The CDR3 spans 16 residues. In nucleotides, the CDR3 is TGTGCCAGCAGCTTAGACCAACTCAAAGGGGAAAACGAGCAGTACTTC. It yields the protein CASSLDQLKGENEQYF.

The chain recombines TRBV7-8 with TRBJ2-5; 12 bases align to TRBD1. Trimming cost V 2 bases and J 6 bases; bases outside gene matches: 10. Germline-derived CDR1 and CDR2 are SGHVS and FQNEAQ. This CDR3 comprises 17 residues. CDR3 region: CASSLMGQGAGVQTQYF. The CDR3 DNA reads TGTGCCAGCAGCTTAATGGGACAGGGGGCAGGGGTGCAGACCCAGTACTTC.

This clonotype was seen more than once but under ten times. The chain recombines TRBV20-1 with TRBJ2-3; TRBD2 aligns across 8 bases. V shed 5 bases and J 5 bases; nucleotides not matched to a gene: 6. The germline gives CDR1 DFQATT, CDR2 SNEGSKA (reference sequence). The length of the CDR3 is 13 residues. The CDR3 spells CSAPGLVGDTQYF. CDR3 sequence (DNA): TGCAGTGCTCCGGGACTAGTTGGAGATACGCAGTATTTT.

There are a few counts of this clonotype. The gene calls are TRBV2 and TRBJ1-1, with D hard to call. CDR1 is SNHLY, CDR2 FYNNEI, per germline. The CDR3 consists of 13 residues. Trimming took 1 base from V and 1 from J, leaving 4 bases between them. CDR3 loop: CASSEGENTEAFF. The CDR3 nucleotides are TGTGCCAGCAGTGAAGGGGAGAACACTGAAGCTTTCTTT.

This clonotype turned up a few times. The gene calls are TRBV20-1 and TRBJ2-1, with D possibly matching TRBD1 (6 bases). Trimming stripped 3 bases from V and 10 bases from J, with 22 bases between. CDR1 and CDR2 from the germline V gene are DFQATT and SNEGSKA (reference sequence). This CDR3 is built from 15 residues. The CDR3 bases are TGCAGTGCTAGTACAGGGATAGGGGTTAGGGGGGAGCAGTTCTTC. It specifies CSASTGIGVRGEQFF.

This clonotype occurred a few times. The chain recombines TRBV20-1 with TRBJ2-7; the match to TRBD2 covers 9 bases. Unmatched junction bases numbered 6, after V lost 3 bases and J lost 3 bases. The CDR3 extends over 14 amino acids. Germline CDR1 reads DFQATT; CDR2 reads SNEGSKA (reference sequence). For the CDR3, the DNA is TGCAGTGCTAGGGATAGCGGGAGAGACTACGAGCAGTACTTC. Protein product: CSARDSGRDYEQYF.

For this clonotype: One end of the junction is discordant with germline, which a read error may explain. The gene calls are TRBV24-1 and TRBJ2-3; D might be TRBD1 (5 bases). This CDR3 spans 16 amino acids. CDR1 KGHDR and CDR2 SFDVKD come from the germline V gene. In DNA, the CDR3 is TGTGCCACCAGTGATTTGCCAGACAGATACACAGGTACGCAGTATTTT. This encodes CATSDLPDRYTGTQYF.

V gene TRBV27 combines with J gene TRBJ1-1; D unresolved. Germline V gives CDR1 MNHEY, CDR2 SMNVEV (reference sequence). The CDR3 sequence is 14 residues long. Trimming took off 7 bases at V and 1 base at J, with 13 bases between the two ends. The CDR3 protein is CASNPDRRNTEAFF. CDR3 DNA: TGTGCCAGCAACCCGGACCGGAGGAACACTGAAGCTTTCTTT.

This chain uses TRBV9 with TRBJ1-3; possibly TRBD1 for D (6 bases). Per the germline V gene, CDR1 is SGDLS and CDR2 is YYNGEE. This CDR3 has 18 amino acids. The V end lost 3 bases, the J end lost 0 bases, and 19 bases lay between the germline ends. The CDR3 reads CASSAFSDSPSSGNTIYF. CDR3 bases: TGTGCCAGCAGCGCCTTCTCGGACAGTCCTTCCTCTGGAAACACCATATATTTT.

V usage is TRBV5-1 and J usage is TRBJ2-3, with a tentative D call TRBD2 (5 bases). This CDR3 is built from 14 residues. The V end lost 5 bases, the J end lost 2 bases, and 12 bases lay between the germline ends. The germline gives CDR1 SGHRS, CDR2 YFSETQ. The CDR3 nucleotides are TGCGCCAGCAGTTCGGGGTACCCCACAGATACGCAGTATTTT. The encoded protein is CASSSGYPTDTQYF.